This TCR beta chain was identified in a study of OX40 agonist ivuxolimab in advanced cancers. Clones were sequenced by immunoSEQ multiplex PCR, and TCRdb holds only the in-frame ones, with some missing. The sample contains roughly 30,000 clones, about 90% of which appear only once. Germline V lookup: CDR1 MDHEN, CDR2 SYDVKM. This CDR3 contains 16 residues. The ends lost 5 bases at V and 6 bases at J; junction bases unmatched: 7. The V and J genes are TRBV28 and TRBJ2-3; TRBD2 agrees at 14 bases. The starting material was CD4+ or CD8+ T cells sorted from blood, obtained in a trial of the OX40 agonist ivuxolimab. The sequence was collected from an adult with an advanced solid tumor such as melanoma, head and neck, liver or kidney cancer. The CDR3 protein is CASSPRLAGGWDTQYF. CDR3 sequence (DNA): TGTGCCAGCAGTCCCCGACTAGCGGGAGGGTGGGATACGCAGTATTTT.